The rows below give T cell receptor beta chains drawn from one sample of a study of blood T cells in healthy people across ages. TCRdb itself ran the 5' RACE reads through MiXCR, one entry per CDR3 protein. The data contain 1.5 million to 2 million distinct CDR3 sequences, 28% of them singletons. The sample taken for sequencing was blood. The receptors here all came from a woman aged 30 to 39 in good health. Each CDR3 is given with its conserved first and last residue. D genes are given only for firm matches. The listing skips clone size in some rows; elsewhere it reads once, few, many or a size class.

D gene,V gene,J gene,clone size,CDR3 DNA,CDR3 protein
TRBD1,TRBV4-3,TRBJ2-4,few,TGCGCCAGCAGCCAAGACTTACTCCGGGACAGGGGAAACATTCAGTACTTC,CASSQDLLRDRGNIQYF
-,TRBV3-1,TRBJ1-6,-,TGTGCCAGCAGCCAAGATCCGCTGACCCTCCACTTT,CASSQDPLTLHF
TRBD2,TRBV20-1,TRBJ2-5,-,TGCAGTGCTAGAGGACTAGCGGCACAAGAGACCCAGTACTTC,CSARGLAAQETQYF
TRBD2,TRBV2,TRBJ2-5,-,TGTGCCAACCTGGGGGGGGAGACCCAGTACTTC,CANLGGETQYF
-,TRBV7-9,TRBJ1-2,-,TGTGCCAGCAGCTTCGGACCGGGATTGGTCCGAAACTATGGCTACACCTTC,CASSFGPGLVRNYGYTF
TRBD1,TRBV18,TRBJ2-1,few,TGTGCCAGCTCACCACGGGGACAGGGTTCGGTCAATGAGCAGTTCTTC,CASSPRGQGSVNEQFF
-,TRBV29-1,TRBJ1-1,-,TGCAGCGTTGTCCGGCACAGGGCAGGCGCTGAAGCTTTCTTT,CSVVRHRAGAEAFF
TRBD1,TRBV5-1,TRBJ2-1,-,TGCACCAGCAGCTTAGACAGGGTCAAGGGGAGCAATGAGCAGTTCTTC,CTSSLDRVKGSNEQFF
-,TRBV10-3,TRBJ2-7,few,TGTGCCATCAGTGAAAGGCTCCGAACCGGGGAGACCCGGTACTTC,CAISERLRTGETRYF
TRBD2,TRBV11-2,TRBJ2-1,few,TGTGCCAGTAGCCCGGGGCGGGGGGCCTACTCCTACAATGAGCAGTTCTTC,CASSPGRGAYSYNEQFF
-,TRBV24-1,TRBJ1-2,-,TGTGCCACCAGTGATTTCTATAGGAACAGGAGCGGAAACTATGGCTACACCTTC,CATSDFYRNRSGNYGYTF
-,TRBV9,TRBJ1-1,few,TGTGCCAGCAGCGCGAAGGTGGGGGGTAACACTGAAGCTTTCTTT,CASSAKVGGNTEAFF
-,TRBV20-1,TRBJ2-1,many,TGCAGTGCTAGACTCAGGGGAGGTTGGTCCTACAATGAGCAGTTCTTC,CSARLRGGWSYNEQFF
-,TRBV20-1,TRBJ1-3,-,TGCAGTGCTAGGGGGACAATGAGCTCTGGAAACACCATATATTTT,CSARGTMSSGNTIYF
-,TRBV20-1,TRBJ2-7,few,TGCAGTGCCTCGGACCCTCAAGCATCCTACGAGCAGTACTTC,CSASDPQASYEQYF
TRBD1,TRBV10-3,TRBJ1-2,many,TGTGCCATCAGTTCCGGACAGGGCGGTGATGGGTATGGCTACACCTTC,CAISSGQGGDGYGYTF
TRBD1,TRBV5-1,TRBJ2-6,many,TGCGCCAGCAGCCAATGGGGACAGGGGGCGAGTTCTGGGGCCAACGTCCTGACTTTC,CASSQWGQGASSGANVLTF
-,TRBV28,TRBJ1-3,-,TGTACCAGCAGTGTGGGAAACACCATATATTTT,CTSSVGNTIYF
TRBD1,TRBV12-3/TRBV12-4,TRBJ1-1,-,TGTGCCAGCAGTTTACTGACAGGGATGAACACTGAAGCTTTCTTT,CASSLLTGMNTEAFF
-,TRBV12-3/TRBV12-4,TRBJ1-2,-,TGTGCCAGCAGGCTACGGGCTGGCTACACCTTC,CASRLRAGYTF
-,TRBV25-1,TRBJ2-1,-,TGTGCCAGCAGTGAATCGGGGGATATGGGCAATGAGCAGTTCTTC,CASSESGDMGNEQFF
-,TRBV9,TRBJ2-6,few,TGTGCCAGCACCTATGACATCTATGGGGCCAACGTCCTGACTTTC,CASTYDIYGANVLTF
-,TRBV7-9,TRBJ1-4,-,TGTGCCAGCAGTTCCTCCCCAGTTGTGGGAAAGAATGAAAAACTGTTTTTT,CASSSSPVVGKNEKLFF
-,TRBV30,TRBJ1-1,-,TGTGCCTGGAGTTCCTCAAATACTGAAGCTTTCTTT,CAWSSSNTEAFF
-,TRBV2,TRBJ2-6,-,TGTGCCAGCAAGCCGTTTGGGGCCAACGTCCTGACTTTC,CASKPFGANVLTF
TRBD1,TRBV12-3/TRBV12-4,TRBJ1-1,few,TGTGCCAGCAGTATAACCGGGACAGGGAACACTGAAGCTTTCTTT,CASSITGTGNTEAFF
TRBD1,TRBV28,TRBJ1-4,-,TGTGCCAGCAAGGACAGGGGAGTCGAAAAACTGTTTTTT,CASKDRGVEKLFF
-,TRBV7-2,TRBJ1-1,-,TGTGCCAGCAGCTTAGTTTCTTCAGGCTTGAACACTCCCCCCCACGTAGCTTTCTTT,CASSLVSSGLNTPPHVAFF
TRBD2,TRBV7-2,TRBJ2-1,few,TGTGCCAGCAGCCCACTCCTCCCCGGGAGGAATGAGCAGTTCTTC,CASSPLLPGRNEQFF
TRBD1,TRBV25-1,TRBJ1-5,-,TGTGCCAGCGGACAGGGGAACGGTCAGCCCCAGCATTTT,CASGQGNGQPQHF
-,TRBV18,TRBJ1-1,-,TGTGCCAGCTCACCACGCCAGGGAACGGACACTGAAGCTTTCTTT,CASSPRQGTDTEAFF
-,TRBV5-1,TRBJ2-7,-,TGCGCCAGCGTACCGACAGAACCCCCCTACGAGCAGTACTTC,CASVPTEPPYEQYF
-,TRBV7-2,TRBJ2-5,few,TGTGCCAGCAGCTTAGACAGGAGACAGACCCAGTACTTC,CASSLDRRQTQYF